Sequencing of this T cell receptor beta chain was carried out in a study of T cell responses to AZD1222 COVID-19 vaccine. V was pared by 5 bases and J by 5 bases, with 21 bases between. This CDR3 spans 16 amino acids. Per the germline V gene, CDR1 is MGHDK and CDR2 is SYGVNS. Points from the study as a whole: Baseline serology detected seropositivity in only six AZD1222 recipients. Repertoires were collected only later (after the peak T cell response had occurred). Donors were largely white British and mainly female; clonal diversity was possibly underestimated. The breadth and depth of Spike-specific TCRs increased once two AZD1222 doses had been given.

With regard to this clone: The antigen is not known.

Sequenced by immunoSEQ multiplex PCR; TCRdb stores in-frame clones only, minus some. The sample has about 91,000 clones, roughly nine tenths seen once. Sequences were derived from peripheral blood, sampled 28 days after the second AZD1222 dose. The origin of this receptor is an adult who received the AZD1222 COVID-19 vaccine. The V and J genes are TRBV25-1 and TRBJ2-5; D might be TRBD1 or TRBD2, each matching 7 bases. The CDR3 DNA reads TGTGCCAGCAGTCGGTGGGGTCAGGGGGGGGACGAGACCCAGTACTTC. Residues: CASSRWGQGGDETQYF.